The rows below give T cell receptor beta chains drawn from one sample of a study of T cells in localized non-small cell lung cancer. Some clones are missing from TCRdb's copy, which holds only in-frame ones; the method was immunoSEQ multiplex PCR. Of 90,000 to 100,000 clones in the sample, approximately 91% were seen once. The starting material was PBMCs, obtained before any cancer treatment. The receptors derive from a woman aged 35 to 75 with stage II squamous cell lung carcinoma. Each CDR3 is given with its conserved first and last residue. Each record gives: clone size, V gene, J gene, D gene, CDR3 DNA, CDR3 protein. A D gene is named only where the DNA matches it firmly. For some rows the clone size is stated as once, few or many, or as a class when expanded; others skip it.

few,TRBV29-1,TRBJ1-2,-,TGCAGCGTTGAGGCTGGTCGGGGTAGTGGCTACACCTTC,CSVEAGRGSGYTF
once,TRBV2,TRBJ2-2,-,TGTGCCAGCAGGACGGAGCGGGCGGCGAACACCGGGGAGCTGTTTTTT,CASRTERAANTGELFF
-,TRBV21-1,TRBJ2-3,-,TGTGCCAGCAGCCCAGGGACTAGCGGGGGGGCTAGCACAGATACGCAGTATTTT,CASSPGTSGGASTDTQYF
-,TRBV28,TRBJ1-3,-,TGTGCCAGCAGTTTGTCAGGGGCTGGAAACACCATATATTTT,CASSLSGAGNTIYF
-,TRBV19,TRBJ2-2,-,TGTGCCAGTAGGAGAGAGACAGCGGCCGGGGAGCTGTTTTTT,CASRRETAAGELFF
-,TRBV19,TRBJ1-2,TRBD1,TGTGCCAGTAGTATGTCCTCAGGGGGAGGTGGCTACACCTTC,CASSMSSGGGGYTF
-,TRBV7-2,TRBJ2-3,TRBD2,TGTGCCAGCAGCTTAGCGAACCGAGCGGGACGCACAGATACGCAGTATTTT,CASSLANRAGRTDTQYF
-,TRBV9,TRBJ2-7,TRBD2,TGTGCCAGCAGCCCCGCCGATAGCGGGAGCTACGAGCAGTACTTC,CASSPADSGSYEQYF
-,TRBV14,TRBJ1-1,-,TGTGCCAGCAGCCAACGGGGTGGGGTGACTGAAGCTTTCTTT,CASSQRGGVTEAFF
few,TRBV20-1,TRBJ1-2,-,TGCAGTGCTAACTATGGCTACACCTTC,CSANYGYTF
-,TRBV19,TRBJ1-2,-,TGTGCCAGTACTCCGCCAGGCCTTAACTATGGCTACACCTTC,CASTPPGLNYGYTF
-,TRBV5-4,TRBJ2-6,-,TGTGCCAGCAGCTTGGCACTAGCCCCCTCTGGGGCCAACGTCCTGACTTTC,CASSLALAPSGANVLTF
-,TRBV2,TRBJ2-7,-,TGTGCCAGCAGTGGCATGTCCTACGAGCAGTACTTC,CASSGMSYEQYF
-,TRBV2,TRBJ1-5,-,TGTGCCAGCACTTTACAGGGTGTTCCAAATCAGCCCCAGCATTTT,CASTLQGVPNQPQHF
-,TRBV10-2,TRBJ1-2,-,TGCGCCAGCAGTGCGGGGGACCTTGGCTACACCTTC,CASSAGDLGYTF
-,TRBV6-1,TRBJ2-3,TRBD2,TGTGCCAGCAGTGGGGAGGGGAGGGATACGCAGTATTTT,CASSGEGRDTQYF
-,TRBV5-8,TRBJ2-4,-,TGTGCCAGCGGGCAAAGTCTAGCCAAAAACATTCAGTACTTC,CASGQSLAKNIQYF